This T cell receptor (beta chain) was profiled in a study of CD8+CD57+ T cells in acquired aplastic anemia. Study observations and caveats: Almost 30 sequences, all CD8+ CDR3, were shared between patients and controls.

This clonotype was counted between two and nine times. Its antigen is unidentified. Genomic DNA, serving as template, underwent TCR beta VDJ and CDR3 profiling. TCRdb called the reads again in MiXCR, with one record for every CDR3 protein. Found here are 300,000 or so distinct CDR3 sequences, about 56% of them singletons; the top ten hold around 7.6%. Germline V lookup: CDR1 SGHTA, CDR2 FQGTGA. With V trimmed by 9 bases and J by 4 bases, 6 bases remained unmatched. The CDR3 has 13 residues. Sequenced: sorted CD4+, CD8+, or CD8+CD57+ T cells (not recorded which) from PBMCs. The receptor was isolated from a human donor with severe aplastic anemia or a healthy control (not recorded which). The chain has TRBV7-3 and TRBJ2-5, with 9 bases fitting TRBD2. The CDR3 DNA reads TGTGCCAGTAGTCGGCGGGGGGGAGAGACCCAGTACTTC. Protein: CASSRRGGETQYF.